Sequencing of this TCR beta chain was carried out in a study of control samples from healthy donors and cancer patients. Some clones are missing from TCRdb's copy, which holds only in-frame ones; the method was immunoSEQ multiplex PCR. The sample shows more than 95,000 clones, around 90% of them seen only once. The CDR3 loop spans 15 amino acids. The ends were cut back, 1 base at V and 0 bases at J, with 8 bases in the middle. Germline V lookup: CDR1 SGHKS, CDR2 YYEKEE (reference sequence). This clone was observed a single time. This TCR derives from a woman in her 70s in good health. The chain uses TRBV5-5 and TRBJ1-5; no definite D call. The sample taken for sequencing was blood. CDR3 sequence reads: CASSLYGNSNQPQHF. CDR3 DNA sequence: TGTGCCAGCAGCTTGTACGGCAATAGCAATCAGCCCCAGCATTTT.